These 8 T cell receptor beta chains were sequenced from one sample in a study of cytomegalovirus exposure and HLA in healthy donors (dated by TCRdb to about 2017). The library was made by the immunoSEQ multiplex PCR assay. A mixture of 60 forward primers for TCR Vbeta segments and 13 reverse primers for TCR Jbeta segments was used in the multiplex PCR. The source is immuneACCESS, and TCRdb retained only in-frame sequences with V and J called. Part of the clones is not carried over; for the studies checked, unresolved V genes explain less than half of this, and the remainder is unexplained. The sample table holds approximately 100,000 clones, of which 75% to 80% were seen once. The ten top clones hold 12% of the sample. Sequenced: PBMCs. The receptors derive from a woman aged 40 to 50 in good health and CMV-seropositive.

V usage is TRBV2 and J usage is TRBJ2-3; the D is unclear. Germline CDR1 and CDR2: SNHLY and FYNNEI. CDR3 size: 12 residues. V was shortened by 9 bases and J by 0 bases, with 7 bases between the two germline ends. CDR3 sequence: CASGQSTDTQYF. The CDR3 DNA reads TGTGCCAGTGGTCAGAGCACAGATACGCAGTATTTT.

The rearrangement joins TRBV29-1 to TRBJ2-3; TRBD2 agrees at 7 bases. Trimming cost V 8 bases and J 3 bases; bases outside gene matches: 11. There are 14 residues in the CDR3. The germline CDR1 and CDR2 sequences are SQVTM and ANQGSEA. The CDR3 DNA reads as TGCAGCCTTGCCAGAGGCGGGGGAACAGATACGCAGTATTTT. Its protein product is CSLARGGGTDTQYF.

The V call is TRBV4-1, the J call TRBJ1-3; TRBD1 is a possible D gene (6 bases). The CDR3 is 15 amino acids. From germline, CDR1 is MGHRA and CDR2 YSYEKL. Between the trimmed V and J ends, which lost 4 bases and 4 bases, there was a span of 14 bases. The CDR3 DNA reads TGCGCCAGCAGCCCCACCAGGACAGCAGGAAACACCATATATTTT. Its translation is CASSPTRTAGNTIYF.

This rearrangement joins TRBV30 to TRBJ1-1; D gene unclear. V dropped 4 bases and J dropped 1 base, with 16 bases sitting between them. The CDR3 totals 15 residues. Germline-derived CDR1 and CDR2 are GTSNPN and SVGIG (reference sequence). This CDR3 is CAWNHPLQTNTEAFF. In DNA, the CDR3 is TGTGCCTGGAATCACCCCTTACAGACGAACACTGAAGCTTTCTTT.

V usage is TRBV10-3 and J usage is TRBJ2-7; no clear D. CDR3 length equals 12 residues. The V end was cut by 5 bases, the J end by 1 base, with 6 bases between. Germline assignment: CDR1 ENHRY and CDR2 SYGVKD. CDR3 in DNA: TGTGCCATCAGTCGTAATTCCTACGAGCAGTACTTC. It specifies CAISRNSYEQYF.

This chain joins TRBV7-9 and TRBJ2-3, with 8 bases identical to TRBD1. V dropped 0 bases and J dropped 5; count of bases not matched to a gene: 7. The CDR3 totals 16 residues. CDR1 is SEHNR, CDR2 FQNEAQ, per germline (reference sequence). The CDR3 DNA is TGTGCCAGCAGCTTAGCCGGGACAGGTCGTGAAGATACGCAGTATTTT. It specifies CASSLAGTGREDTQYF.

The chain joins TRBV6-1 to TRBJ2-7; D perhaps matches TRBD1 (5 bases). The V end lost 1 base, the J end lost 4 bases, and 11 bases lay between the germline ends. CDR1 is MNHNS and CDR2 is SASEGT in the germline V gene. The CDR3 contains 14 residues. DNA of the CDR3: TGTGCCAGCAGTGAAGGACAGATTCCGTACGAGCAGTACTTC. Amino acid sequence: CASSEGQIPYEQYF.

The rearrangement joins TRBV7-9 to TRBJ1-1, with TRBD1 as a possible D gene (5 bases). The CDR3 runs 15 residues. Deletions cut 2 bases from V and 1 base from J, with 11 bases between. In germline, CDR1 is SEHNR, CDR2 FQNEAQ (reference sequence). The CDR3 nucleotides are TGTGCCAGCAGCTTATTGGGGGGGAGGAACACTGAAGCTTTCTTT. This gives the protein CASSLLGGRNTEAFF.